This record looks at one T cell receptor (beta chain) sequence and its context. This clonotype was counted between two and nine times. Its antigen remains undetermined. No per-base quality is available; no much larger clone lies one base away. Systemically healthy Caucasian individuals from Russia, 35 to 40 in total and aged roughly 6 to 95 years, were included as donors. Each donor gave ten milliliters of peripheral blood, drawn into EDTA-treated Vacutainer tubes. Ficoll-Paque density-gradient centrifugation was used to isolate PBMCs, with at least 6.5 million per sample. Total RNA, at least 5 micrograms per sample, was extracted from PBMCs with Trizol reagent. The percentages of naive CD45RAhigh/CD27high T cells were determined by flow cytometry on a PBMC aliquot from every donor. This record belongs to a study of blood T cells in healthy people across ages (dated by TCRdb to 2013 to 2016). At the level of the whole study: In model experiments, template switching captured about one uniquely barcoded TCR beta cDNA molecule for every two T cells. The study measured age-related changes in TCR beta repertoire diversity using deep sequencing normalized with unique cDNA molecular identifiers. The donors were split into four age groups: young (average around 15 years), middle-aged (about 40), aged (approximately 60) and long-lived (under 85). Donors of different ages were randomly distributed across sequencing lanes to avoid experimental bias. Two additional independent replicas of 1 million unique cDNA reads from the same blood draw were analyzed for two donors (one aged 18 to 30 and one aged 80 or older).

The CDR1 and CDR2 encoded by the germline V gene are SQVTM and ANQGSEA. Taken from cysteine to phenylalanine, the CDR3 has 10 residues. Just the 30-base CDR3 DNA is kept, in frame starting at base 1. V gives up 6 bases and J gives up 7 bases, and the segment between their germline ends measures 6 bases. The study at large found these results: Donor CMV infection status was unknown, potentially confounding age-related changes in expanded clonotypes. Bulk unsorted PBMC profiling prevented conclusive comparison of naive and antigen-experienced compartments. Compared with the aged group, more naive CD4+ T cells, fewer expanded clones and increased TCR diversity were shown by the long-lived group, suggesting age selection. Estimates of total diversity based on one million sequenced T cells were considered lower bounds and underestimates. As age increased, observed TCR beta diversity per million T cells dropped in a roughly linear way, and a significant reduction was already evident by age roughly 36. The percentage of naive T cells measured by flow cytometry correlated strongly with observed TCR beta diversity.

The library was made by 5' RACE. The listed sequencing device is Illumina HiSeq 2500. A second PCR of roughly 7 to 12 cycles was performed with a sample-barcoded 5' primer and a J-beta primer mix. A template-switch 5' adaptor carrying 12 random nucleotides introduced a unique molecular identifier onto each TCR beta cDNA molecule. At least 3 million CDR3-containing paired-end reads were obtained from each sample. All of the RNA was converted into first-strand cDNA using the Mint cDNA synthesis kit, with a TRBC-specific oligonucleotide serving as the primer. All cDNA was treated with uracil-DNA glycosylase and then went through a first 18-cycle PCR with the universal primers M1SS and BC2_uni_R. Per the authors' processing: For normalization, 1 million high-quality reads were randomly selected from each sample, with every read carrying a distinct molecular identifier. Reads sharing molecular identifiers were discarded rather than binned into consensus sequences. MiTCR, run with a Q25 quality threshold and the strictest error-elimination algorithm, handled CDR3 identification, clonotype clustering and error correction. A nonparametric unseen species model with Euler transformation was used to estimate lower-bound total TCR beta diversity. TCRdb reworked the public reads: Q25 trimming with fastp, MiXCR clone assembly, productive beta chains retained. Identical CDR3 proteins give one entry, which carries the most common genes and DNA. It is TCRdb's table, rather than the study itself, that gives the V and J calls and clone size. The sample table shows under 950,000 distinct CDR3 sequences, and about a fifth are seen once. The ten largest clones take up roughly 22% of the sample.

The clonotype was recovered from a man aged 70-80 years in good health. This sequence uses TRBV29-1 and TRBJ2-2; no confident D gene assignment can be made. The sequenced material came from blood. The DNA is TGCAGCGTGCGAAACGGGGAGCTGTTTTTT. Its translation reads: CSVRNGELFF.